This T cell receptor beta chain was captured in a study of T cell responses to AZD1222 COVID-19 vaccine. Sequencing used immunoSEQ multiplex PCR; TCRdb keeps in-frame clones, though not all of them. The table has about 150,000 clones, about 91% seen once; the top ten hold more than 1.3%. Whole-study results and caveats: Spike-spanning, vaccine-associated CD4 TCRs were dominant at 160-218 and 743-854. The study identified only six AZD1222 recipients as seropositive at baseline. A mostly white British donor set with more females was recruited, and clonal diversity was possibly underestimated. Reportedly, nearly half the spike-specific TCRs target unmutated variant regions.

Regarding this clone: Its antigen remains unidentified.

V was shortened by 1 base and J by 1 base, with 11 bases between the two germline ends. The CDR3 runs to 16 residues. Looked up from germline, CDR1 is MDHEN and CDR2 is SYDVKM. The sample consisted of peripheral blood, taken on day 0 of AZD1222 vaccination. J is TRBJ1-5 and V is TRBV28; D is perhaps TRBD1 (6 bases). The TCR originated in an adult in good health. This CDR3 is CASSLYGGPSNQPQHF. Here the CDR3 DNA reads TGTGCCAGCAGTTTATATGGGGGGCCAAGCAATCAGCCCCAGCATTTT. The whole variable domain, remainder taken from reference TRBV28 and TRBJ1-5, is DVKVTQSSRYLVKRTGEKVFLECVQDMDHENMFWYRQDPGLGLRLIYFSYDVKMKEKGDIPEGYSVSREKKERFSLILESASTNQTSMYLCASSLYGGPSNQPQHFGDGTRLSIL.